This T cell receptor beta chain is from a study of blood T cell repertoires in COVID-19. About the study: Samples came from the United States, Italy and Spain, spanning acute and convalescent COVID-19. From T cells, B-cell-depleted T cells, or PBMCs came the material, which was cDNA or gDNA.

Authors' methods: Estimates of nucleated cell counts were drawn from the amplification of reference gene primers. Repertoires were generated with immunoSEQ multiplex PCR, while TCRdb's copy carries only in-frame clones and drops some. The V and J calls and clone size were taken over from that table, and D and trimming were inferred from the DNA. This sample has 160,000 or so clones, with 83% found just once. This CDR3 has 12 amino acids. J lost 7 bases, V lost 4 bases, and 2 bases had no gene match. The source is a human donor in a cohort sampled during active COVID-19. The J gene is TRBJ1-2, the V gene TRBV12-3 or TRBV12-4, with 8 bases lining up with TRBD1. Material for sequencing was peripheral blood. The CDR3: CASSSTGAGYTF. In DNA, the CDR3 is TGTGCCAGCAGTTCGACAGGGGCTGGCTACACCTTC.